What follows are 31 T cell receptor beta chains derived from one specimen sequenced in a study of OX40 agonist ivuxolimab in advanced cancers. Clones were sequenced by immunoSEQ multiplex PCR, and TCRdb holds only the in-frame ones, with some missing. The data hold 65,000 to 90,000 clones, with roughly nine tenths observed a single time. This specimen was CD4+ or CD8+ T cells sorted from blood, taken in a trial of the OX40 agonist ivuxolimab. All receptors derive from an adult with an advanced solid tumor such as melanoma, head and neck, liver or kidney cancer.

This chain uses TRBV28 with TRBJ2-7; D gene uncertain. V gave up 5 bases and J gave up 4 bases, with 18 bases separating them. This CDR3 spans 15 amino acids. Looked up from germline, CDR1 is MDHEN and CDR2 is SYDVKM. The CDR3 reads CASSPIALSVYEQYF. In nucleotides, the CDR3 is TGTGCCAGCAGTCCAATTGCCCTAAGTGTTTACGAGCAGTACTTC.

This chain links TRBV30 with TRBJ2-3; D is uncertain. Between the trimmed V and J ends, which lost 2 bases and 5 bases, there was a span of 11 bases. The CDR3 sequence is 13 residues long. CDR1 is GTSNPN, CDR2 SVGIG, per germline (reference sequence). CDR3 bases: TGTGCCTGGAGTACCCTAACGGGAGATACGCAGTATTTT. Its translation is CAWSTLTGDTQYF. The full variable domain, rest sourced from reference TRBV30 and TRBJ2-3, is SQTIHQWPATLVQPVGSPLSLECTVEGTSNPNLYWYRQAAGRGLQLLFYSVGIGQISSEVPQNLSASRPQDRQFILSSKKLLLSDSGFYLCAWSTLTGDTQYFGPGTRLTVL.

CDR3 amino acids: CASSRRYKFRPDTQYF. CDR3 nucleotides: TGTGCCAGCAGCCGACGTTATAAGTTTCGTCCAGATACGCAGTATTTT. The chain employs TRBV21-1 and TRBJ2-3. TRBV21-1 is designated a pseudogene. CDR3 length: 16 amino acids.

The chain uses TRBV28 and TRBJ2-7; D not resolved. This CDR3 comprises 14 residues. Germline CDR1 is MDHEN and CDR2 is SYDVKM. V lost 5 bases and J lost 2, with 13 bases in between. The CDR3 DNA reads TGTGCCAGCAGTCCCGGACGGCGCACCTACGAGCAGTACTTC. Its protein product is CASSPGRRTYEQYF.

The J gene is TRBJ2-3, the V gene TRBV7-9; no clear D. V was trimmed by 6 bases and J by 0 bases, leaving 4 bases between them. The CDR3 has 12 residues. Germline V gene lookup returns CDR1 SEHNR and CDR2 FQNEAQ (reference sequence). CDR3 amino acids: CASRYSTDTQYF. The CDR3 DNA reads TGTGCCAGCAGGTATAGCACAGATACGCAGTATTTT.

V gene TRBV27 combines with J gene TRBJ2-1; tentative D call: TRBD1 (5 bases). The germline V and J ends were trimmed by 1 base and 3 bases, with 10 bases remaining between them. Germline loops: CDR1 MNHEY, CDR2 SMNVEV (reference sequence). CDR3 length: 15 residues. The CDR3 region is CASSLFPDNYNEQFF. The CDR3 DNA is TGTGCCAGCAGTTTATTCCCGGACAACTACAATGAGCAGTTCTTC.

This clone was observed once. Here the CDR3 DNA reads TGTGCCAGCAGCGCGGACGCGTCAACGGATACGCAGTATTTT. This gives the protein CASSADASTDTQYF. V is TRBV9 and J is TRBJ2-3; D is ambiguous. This CDR3 has 14 residues. Germline-derived CDR1 and CDR2 are SGDLS and YYNGEE. Trimming took 3 bases from V and 6 from J, leaving 14 bases between them.

The rearrangement uses TRBV30 and TRBJ2-1, with TRBD2 identical over 7 bases. This CDR3 is built from 14 residues. The ends lost 1 base at V and 6 bases at J; junction bases unmatched: 6. Per the germline V gene, CDR1 is GTSNPN and CDR2 is SVGIG (reference sequence). This CDR3 is CAWSDGTILNEQFF. CDR3 bases: TGTGCCTGGAGTGATGGGACTATCCTCAATGAGCAGTTCTTC. Full variable domain (remainder filled in from reference TRBV30 and TRBJ2-1): SQTIHQWPATLVQPVGSPLSLECTVEGTSNPNLYWYRQAAGRGLQLLFYSVGIGQISSEVPQNLSASRPQDRQFILSSKKLLLSDSGFYLCAWSDGTILNEQFFGPGTRLTVL.

The genes are TRBV6-5 and TRBJ2-1; TRBD2 agrees at 7 bases. With V trimmed by 5 bases and J by 3 bases, 4 bases remained unmatched. Germline assignment: CDR1 MNHEY and CDR2 SVGAGI. The length of the CDR3 is 14 residues. CDR3 DNA sequence: TGTGCCAGCAGTCGACTAGCAAGCTACAATGAGCAGTTCTTC. The encoded protein is CASSRLASYNEQFF.

V and J are TRBV28 and TRBJ1-2, with a possible D match to TRBD1 (5 bases). Germline CDR1 and CDR2: MDHEN and SYDVKM. V shed 8 bases and J shed 3 bases, with 19 bases lying between them. The CDR3 sequence is 15 residues long. The CDR3 DNA sequence: TGTGCCAGCGGGCCAGACAGCCGAGGATACTATGGCTACACCTTC. Amino acids: CASGPDSRGYYGYTF.

The chain's CDR3 is CAWSTPLGSNQPQHF. In nucleotides, the CDR3 is TGTGCCTGGAGTACCCCATTAGGGAGCAATCAGCCCCAGCATTTT. The rearrangement links TRBV30 to TRBJ1-5, with no clear D. Germline CDR1 reads GTSNPN; CDR2 reads SVGIG (reference sequence). Deletions cut 2 bases from V and 1 base from J, with 12 bases between. The CDR3 covers 15 residues. Complete variable domain (other parts from reference TRBV30 and TRBJ1-5): SQTIHQWPATLVQPVGSPLSLECTVEGTSNPNLYWYRQAAGRGLQLLFYSVGIGQISSEVPQNLSASRPQDRQFILSSKKLLLSDSGFYLCAWSTPLGSNQPQHFGDGTRLSIL.

This chain uses TRBV9 with TRBJ2-7; D possibly corresponds to TRBD1 (6 bases). Germline loops: CDR1 SGDLS, CDR2 YYNGEE. CDR3 length: 15 amino acids. Trimming stripped 3 bases from V and 0 bases from J, with 13 bases between. CDR3 residues: CASSEGDIASYEQYF. In nucleotides, the CDR3 is TGTGCCAGCAGCGAAGGGGACATCGCCTCCTACGAGCAGTACTTC.

The gene calls are TRBV6-6 and TRBJ2-4; either TRBD1 or TRBD2 may fit D (5 bases each). Looked up from germline, CDR1 is MNHNY and CDR2 is SVGAGI (reference sequence). CDR3 length equals 14 residues. With 5 bases removed from V and 6 bases from J, the gap between germline ends came to 14 bases. CDR3 protein: CASSNPGRVNIQYF. CDR3 nucleotide sequence: TGTGCCAGCAGTAATCCGGGACGGGTAAACATTCAGTACTTC.

The genes are TRBV10-3 and TRBJ2-2, with TRBD2 matching 13 bases. Germline V gene sequence: CDR1 ENHRY, CDR2 SYGVKD. V lost 6 bases to trimming and J lost 1 base; unmatched junction nucleotides: 5. The CDR3 sequence is 17 residues long. The CDR3 protein is CAISVLAGGQNTGELFF. The CDR3 nucleotides are TGTGCCATCAGCGTACTAGCGGGAGGGCAGAACACCGGGGAGCTGTTTTTT.

The chain combines TRBV4-3 with TRBJ2-4, with TRBD2 matching 8 bases. Per germline, CDR1 LGHNA and CDR2 YSLEER. This CDR3 contains 20 residues. J was trimmed by 0 bases and V by 0 bases; bases with no gene match: 13. CDR3 bases: TGCGCCAGCAGCCAAGATGTCCCCGGGGGGGAGGGGGTAGCCAAAAACATTCAGTACTTC. As protein: CASSQDVPGGEGVAKNIQYF.

The chain uses TRBV6-5 and TRBJ2-5; TRBD2 agrees at 11 bases. The V and J ends lost 4 bases and 2 bases, in that order; junction bases with no gene match: 0. Germline V gene lookup returns CDR1 MNHEY and CDR2 SVGAGI. The CDR3 has 14 amino acids. CDR3 sequence (DNA): TGTGCCAGCAGTTTAGCGGGGGGGCAAGAGACCCAGTACTTC. Translation gives CASSLAGGQETQYF.

The chain uses TRBV4-1 and TRBJ1-1, with 8 bases matching TRBD1. Trimming at V came to 4 bases and at J to 0 bases, leaving 13 bases not matched to a gene. CDR3 length equals 18 residues. Germline V lookup: CDR1 MGHRA, CDR2 YSYEKL. The CDR3 loop reads CASSLRPGQEFLNTEAFF. CDR3 coding DNA: TGCGCCAGCAGCCTGAGACCGGGACAGGAATTCTTGAACACTGAAGCTTTCTTT.

The chain is built from TRBV29-1 and TRBJ2-3; no reliable D call. Germline V CDR1 and CDR2: SQVTM, ANQGSEA. V gave up 0 bases and J gave up 8 bases, with 18 bases separating them. CDR3 length: 15 amino acids. CDR3 sequence: CSVEDPRLPTRTQYF. CDR3 bases: TGCAGCGTTGAAGATCCGCGGCTACCCACCCGTACGCAGTATTTT.

The chain couples TRBV30 to TRBJ1-6; D remains ambiguous. The V gene's germline CDR1 is GTSNPN and CDR2 SVGIG (reference sequence). Between the trimmed V and J ends, which lost 5 bases and 8 bases, there was a span of 16 bases. This CDR3 is 14 amino acids long. For the CDR3, the DNA is TGTGCCTGGGACCAAGAAAACAACTATTCACCCCTCCACTTT. Its translation is CAWDQENNYSPLHF.

The rearrangement links TRBV15 to TRBJ2-5; D is uncertain. Trimming took off 0 bases at V and 5 bases at J, with 10 bases between the two ends. Germline CDR1 LNHNV, CDR2 YYDKDF (reference sequence). CDR3 length equals 14 residues. CDR3 in DNA: TGTGCCACCAGCAGAGATCTTGGGGTCGAGACCCAGTACTTC. It codes for CATSRDLGVETQYF.

This rearrangement joins TRBV30 to TRBJ2-3; D may match TRBD1 or TRBD2 (5 bases each). Germline assignment: CDR1 GTSNPN and CDR2 SVGIG (reference sequence). The CDR3 is 13 residues long. The CDR3 bases are TGTGCAAGGGACGGTCGGGACACAGATACGCAGTATTTT. It codes for CARDGRDTDTQYF. Filled out from reference TRBV30 and TRBJ2-3, the complete variable domain reads SQTIHQWPATLVQPVGSPLSLECTVEGTSNPNLYWYRQAAGRGLQLLFYSVGIGQISSEVPQNLSASRPQDRQFILSSKKLLLSDSGFYLCARDGRDTDTQYFGPGTRLTVL.

The V and J genes are TRBV29-1 and TRBJ2-1; the match to TRBD2 covers 9 bases. The length of the CDR3 is 14 residues. The germline V gene encodes CDR1 SQVTM and CDR2 ANQGSEA. J was trimmed by 8 bases and V by 3 bases; bases with no gene match: 8. The chain's CDR3 is CSVDLSGGIDEQFF. DNA for the CDR3: TGCAGCGTTGATTTAAGCGGGGGGATCGATGAGCAGTTCTTC.

The V and J genes are TRBV2 and TRBJ2-1; TRBD2 might be the D (5 bases). Trimming removed 3 bases at V and 0 bases at J, with 15 bases between. This CDR3 region has 17 residues. Germline V gives CDR1 SNHLY, CDR2 FYNNEI. The CDR3 sequence is CASSDPSGVSSYNEQFF. For the CDR3, the DNA is TGTGCCAGCAGTGATCCGTCCGGGGTGAGCTCCTACAATGAGCAGTTCTTC.

The CDR3 sequence is CASSIAGETYEQFF. CDR3 sequence (DNA): TGTGCCAGTAGTATAGCGGGAGAAACCTATGAGCAGTTCTTC. The V call is TRBV19, the J call TRBJ2-1; possible D gene TRBD2, 6 bases. V shed 1 base and J shed 8 bases, with 12 bases lying between them. CDR1 is LNHDA, CDR2 SQIVND, per germline (reference sequence). The CDR3 sequence is 14 residues long.

The rearrangement links TRBV13 to TRBJ1-2; weak D call: TRBD1 (6 bases). The CDR3 spans 14 residues. Trimming removed 6 bases at V and 0 bases at J, with 11 bases between. Germline V gene sequence: CDR1 PRHDT, CDR2 FYEKMQ (reference sequence). DNA of the CDR3: TGTGCCAGCAGTCGAGGGGGAGCTAACTATGGCTACACCTTC. Translating it yields CASSRGGANYGYTF.

This clone was counted once. The chain employs TRBV19 and TRBJ1-3; D is unresolved. Trimming removed 5 bases from V and 4 bases from J, with 15 bases in between. CDR3 length: 15 residues. Germline lookup yields CDR1 LNHDA and CDR2 SQIVND (reference sequence). The CDR3 nucleotides are TGTGCCAGTAGTGCAGCGGATATCGGGGGAAACACCATATATTTT. Translation gives CASSAADIGGNTIYF.

The table lists this clone with a count of one. V is TRBV6-5 and J is TRBJ1-3; D remains unclear. Germline-derived CDR1 and CDR2 are MNHEY and SVGAGI. This CDR3 comprises 16 residues. V was pared by 1 base and J by 0 bases, with 10 bases between. CDR3 sequence (DNA): TGTGCCAGCAGTTACTTAGAGCCGAGCTCTGGAAACACCATATATTTT. This encodes CASSYLEPSSGNTIYF.

The chain uses TRBV14 and TRBJ2-1; D uncertain. V lost 0 bases to trimming and J lost 2 bases, with 2 bases between them. This CDR3 has 13 residues. Germline V CDR1 and CDR2: SGHDN, FVKESK. The CDR3 DNA reads as TGTGCCAGCAGCCAAGACCCCTACAATGAGCAGTTCTTC. It yields the protein CASSQDPYNEQFF.

The CDR3 nucleotides read TGTGCCAGCGCGGGTAACACCATATATTTT. Translation: CASAGNTIYF. The rearrangement uses TRBV6-1 and TRBJ1-3, with no clear D. Germline loops: CDR1 MNHNS, CDR2 SASEGT. V gave up 8 bases and J gave up 7 bases, with 6 bases separating them. The CDR3 is 10 amino acids.

This clone was recorded only once. The J gene is TRBJ2-5, the V gene TRBV28, with 7 bases matching TRBD1. Matching the DNA end better, TRBJ2-7 makes the J call doubtful. Germline CDR1 and CDR2: MDHEN and SYDVKM. The CDR3 is 13 amino acids. In DNA form, the CDR3 reads TGTGCCAGCAGCTCGACAGGGTCCTACGAGCAGTACTTC. The encoded protein is CASSSTGSYEQYF.

This chain uses TRBV4-1 with TRBJ2-3; unclear D gene. Trimming removed 0 bases from V and 4 bases from J, with 5 bases in between. Germline-derived CDR1 and CDR2 are MGHRA and YSYEKL. The CDR3 has 13 residues. CDR3 nucleotides: TGCGCCAGCAGCCAAGATGACGCAGATACGCAGTATTTT. Its translation: CASSQDDADTQYF.